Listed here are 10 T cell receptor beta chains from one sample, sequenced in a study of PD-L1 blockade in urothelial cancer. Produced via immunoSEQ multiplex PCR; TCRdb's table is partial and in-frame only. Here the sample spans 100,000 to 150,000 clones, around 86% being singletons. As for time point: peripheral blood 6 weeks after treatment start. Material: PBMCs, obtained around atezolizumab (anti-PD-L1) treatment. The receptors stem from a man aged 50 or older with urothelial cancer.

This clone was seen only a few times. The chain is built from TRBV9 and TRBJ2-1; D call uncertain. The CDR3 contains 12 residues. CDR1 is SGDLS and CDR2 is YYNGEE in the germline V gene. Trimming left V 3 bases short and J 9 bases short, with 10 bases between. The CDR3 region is CASSGYSPEQFF. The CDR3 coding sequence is TGTGCCAGCAGCGGGTACTCACCTGAGCAGTTCTTC.

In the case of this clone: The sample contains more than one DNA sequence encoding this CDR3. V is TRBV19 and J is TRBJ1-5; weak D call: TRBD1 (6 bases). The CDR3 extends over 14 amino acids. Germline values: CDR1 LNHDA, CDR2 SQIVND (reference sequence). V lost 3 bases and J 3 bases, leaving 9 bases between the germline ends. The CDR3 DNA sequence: TGTGCCAGTAGTATTGGACAGAACAATCAGCCCCAGCATTTT. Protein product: CASSIGQNNQPQHF.

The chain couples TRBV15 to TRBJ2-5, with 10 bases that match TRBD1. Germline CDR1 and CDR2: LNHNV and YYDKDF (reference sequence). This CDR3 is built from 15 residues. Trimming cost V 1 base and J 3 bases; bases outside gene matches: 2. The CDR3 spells CATSRGGTGEETQYF. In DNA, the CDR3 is TGTGCCACCAGCAGAGGGGGGACAGGGGAAGAGACCCAGTACTTC.

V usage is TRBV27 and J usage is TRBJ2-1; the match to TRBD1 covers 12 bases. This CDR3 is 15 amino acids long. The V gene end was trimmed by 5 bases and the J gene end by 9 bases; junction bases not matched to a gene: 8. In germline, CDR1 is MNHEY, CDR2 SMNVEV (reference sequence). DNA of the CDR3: TGTGCCAGCAGTGTACCGGGACAGGGGGCGAGTGAGCAGTTCTTC. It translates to CASSVPGQGASEQFF.

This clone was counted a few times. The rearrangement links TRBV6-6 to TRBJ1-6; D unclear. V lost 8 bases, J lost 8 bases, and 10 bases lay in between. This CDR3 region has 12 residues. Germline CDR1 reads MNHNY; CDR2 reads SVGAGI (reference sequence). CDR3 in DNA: TGTGCCAGCTGGAAGGGAGATTCACCCCTCCACTTT. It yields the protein CASWKGDSPLHF.

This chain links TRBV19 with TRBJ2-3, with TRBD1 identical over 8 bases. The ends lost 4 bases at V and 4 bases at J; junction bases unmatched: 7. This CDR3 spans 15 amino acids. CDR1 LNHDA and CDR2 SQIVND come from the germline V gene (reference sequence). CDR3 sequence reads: CASSTRGRLSDTQYF. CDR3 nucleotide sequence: TGTGCCAGTAGTACCAGGGGGCGGTTATCAGATACGCAGTATTTT.

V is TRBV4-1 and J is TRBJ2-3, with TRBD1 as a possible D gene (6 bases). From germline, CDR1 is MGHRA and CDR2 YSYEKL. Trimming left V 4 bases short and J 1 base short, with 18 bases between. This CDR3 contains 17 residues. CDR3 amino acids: CASSPDQGFCGTDTQYF. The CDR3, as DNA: TGCGCCAGCAGCCCCGATCAGGGGTTTTGCGGCACAGATACGCAGTATTTT.

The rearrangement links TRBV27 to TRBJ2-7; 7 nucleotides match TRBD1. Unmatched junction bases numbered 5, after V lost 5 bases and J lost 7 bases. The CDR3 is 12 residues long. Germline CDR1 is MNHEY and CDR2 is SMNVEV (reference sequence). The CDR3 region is CASSEGAHEQYF. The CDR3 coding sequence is TGTGCCAGCAGTGAGGGGGCGCATGAGCAGTACTTC.

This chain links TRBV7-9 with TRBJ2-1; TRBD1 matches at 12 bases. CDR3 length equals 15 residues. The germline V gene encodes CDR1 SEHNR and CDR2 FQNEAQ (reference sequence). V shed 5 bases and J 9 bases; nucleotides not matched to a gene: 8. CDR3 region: CASSTGTGGWGEQFF. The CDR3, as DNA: TGTGCCAGCAGCACCGGGACAGGGGGCTGGGGTGAGCAGTTCTTC.

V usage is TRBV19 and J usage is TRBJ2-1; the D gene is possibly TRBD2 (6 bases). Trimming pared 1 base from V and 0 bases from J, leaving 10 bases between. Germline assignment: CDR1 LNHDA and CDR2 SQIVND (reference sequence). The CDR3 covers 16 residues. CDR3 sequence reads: CASSIGGGNSYNEQFF. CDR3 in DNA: TGTGCCAGTAGTATAGGCGGCGGGAACTCCTACAATGAGCAGTTCTTC.